A single sample is the source of the 26 T cell receptor beta chains below, sequenced in a study of vaccination effects on CD4 cells after COVID-19. These receptors lack a known antigen. Antigen-specific CD4+ T cells were expanded (with viral peptide pools) by the ViraFEST assay ahead of sequencing. After around ten days in culture, the CD4+ T cells were isolated. According to the study, vaccine recipients showed no prior SARS-CoV-2 infection and negative nucleocapsid antibodies. Profiling relied on immunoSEQ multiplex PCR, and the TCRdb table lists in-frame clones only, not all of them. The table shows 65,000 or so clones, with around 69% occurring only once. This material consisted of CD4+ T cells from PBMCs cultured with HCoV-NL63 spike peptides, taken before COVID-19 vaccination. Receptors were obtained from a human donor who received a COVID-19 vaccine.

This chain joins TRBV5-1 and TRBJ1-2; D remains unclear. Germline CDR1 is SGHRS and CDR2 is YFSETQ. V lost 0 bases to trimming and J lost 6 bases, with 15 bases between them. This CDR3 has 15 amino acids. CDR3 nucleotides: TGCGCCAGCAGCTTGGCCCCGGCGGCGGATGATGGCTACACCTTC. It encodes CASSLAPAADDGYTF. Variable domain in full (rest from reference TRBV5-1 and TRBJ1-2): KAGVTQTPRYLIKTRGQQVTLSCSPISGHRSVSWYQQTPGQGLQFLFEYFSETQRNKGNFPGRFSGRQFSNSRSEMNVSTLELGDSALYLCASSLAPAADDGYTFGSGTRLTVV.

The rearrangement links TRBV5-1 to TRBJ2-4; tentatively, D is TRBD1 (5 bases). This CDR3 region has 16 residues. Trimming cost V 0 bases and J 0 bases, with 10 bases left between them. Germline lookup yields CDR1 SGHRS and CDR2 YFSETQ. The CDR3 DNA sequence: TGCGCCAGCAGCTTGGGACAGTACCTAGCCAAAAACATTCAGTACTTC. Amino acid sequence: CASSLGQYLAKNIQYF.

The chain carries TRBV30 and TRBJ1-1; D might be TRBD1 (5 bases). The V gene lost 2 bases and the J gene lost 12 bases, with 10 bases spanning the gap. Germline V gene lookup returns CDR1 GTSNPN and CDR2 SVGIG (reference sequence). The CDR3 extends over 10 amino acids. The CDR3 loop is CAWSLTETFF. The CDR3 DNA is TGTGCCTGGAGTCTGACAGAGACTTTCTTT.

The CDR3 DNA sequence: TGTGCCAGCAGCTTAGCGCGGTTAGGGCAGGAGACCCAGTACTTC. Translating it yields CASSLARLGQETQYF. V gene TRBV7-2 combines with J gene TRBJ2-5; D is uncertain. The V end was cut by 0 bases, the J end by 5 bases, with 13 bases between. This CDR3 has 15 amino acids. The germline gives CDR1 SGHTA, CDR2 FQGNSA.

Notes on this clone: The same CDR3 can be traced to other DNA sequences in this sample. The V and J genes are TRBV28 and TRBJ1-4; maybe TRBD1 (6 bases). Germline values: CDR1 MDHEN, CDR2 SYDVKM. V gave up 4 bases and J gave up 5 bases, with 11 bases separating them. This CDR3 is 14 amino acids long. CDR3 DNA sequence: TGTGCCAGCAGTTCTCAGGGACAAAATGAAAAACTGTTTTTT. It translates to CASSSQGQNEKLFF.

The CDR3, as DNA: TGTGCCAGCAGTAGGGACGCGTTAGGCAATCAGCCCCAGCATTTT. Residues: CASSRDALGNQPQHF. The chain joins TRBV28 to TRBJ1-5; a weak D match, TRBD1 (5 bases). The germline V and J ends were trimmed by 5 bases and 2 bases, with 13 bases remaining between them. Germline lookup yields CDR1 MDHEN and CDR2 SYDVKM. There are 15 residues in the CDR3.

The V and J genes are TRBV3-1 (or the pseudogene TRBV3-2) and TRBJ1-3; D unclear. In germline, CDR1 is LGHDT, CDR2 YNNKEL (reference sequence). V lost 3 bases to trimming and J lost 6 bases, with 6 bases between them. The CDR3 extends over 12 amino acids. The CDR3 loop is CASSHRLNTIYF. CDR3 in DNA: TGTGCCAGCAGCCACCGACTAAACACCATATATTTT.

CDR3 amino acids: CASSLYREHNSPLHF. CDR3 nucleotide sequence: TGTGCCAGCTCACTTTACAGGGAACACAATTCACCCCTCCACTTT. The chain carries TRBV18 and TRBJ1-6; maybe TRBD1 (6 bases). Trimming shortened V by 4 bases and J by 7 bases, and 14 bases separated the two germline ends. The CDR3 loop spans 15 amino acids. Looked up from germline, CDR1 is KGHSH and CDR2 is LQKENI.

This chain connects TRBV5-1 to TRBJ2-1; 10 bases align to TRBD2. This CDR3 has 15 amino acids. Germline values: CDR1 SGHRS, CDR2 YFSETQ. Unmatched junction bases numbered 2, after V lost 2 bases and J lost 3 bases. CDR3 DNA sequence: TGCGCCAGCAGCTTCACTAGCGGGGTCTACAATGAGCAGTTCTTC. This sequence encodes CASSFTSGVYNEQFF.

The table lists this clone with a few counts. This chain joins TRBV2 and TRBJ1-1; no clear D gene. The V end was cut by 6 bases, the J end by 1 base, with 9 bases between. The CDR3 is 13 amino acids. Per germline, CDR1 SNHLY and CDR2 FYNNEI. In DNA, the CDR3 is TGTGCCAGCAGGGATTTTGGGAACACTGAAGCTTTCTTT. Protein product: CASRDFGNTEAFF. Variable domain in full (rest from reference TRBV2 and TRBJ1-1): EPEVTQTPSHQVTQMGQEVILRCVPISNHLYFYWYRQILGQKVEFLVSFYNNEISEKSEIFDDQFSVERPDGSNFTLKIRSTKLEDSAMYFCASRDFGNTEAFFGQGTRLTVV.

The chain carries TRBV4-3 and TRBJ2-5; possible D gene TRBD1, 6 bases. The CDR3 contains 15 residues. Germline CDR1 LGHNA, CDR2 YSLEER. V gave up 0 bases and J gave up 4 bases, with 12 bases separating them. In DNA form, the CDR3 reads TGCGCCAGCAGCCAAGACCAGGGGTCGGGAGAGACCCAGTACTTC. The encoded protein is CASSQDQGSGETQYF.

This chain links TRBV19 with TRBJ2-3; D remains ambiguous. The V gene's germline CDR1 is LNHDA and CDR2 SQIVND (reference sequence). The V end lost 3 bases, the J end lost 2 bases, and 9 bases lay between the germline ends. The CDR3 contains 14 residues. In DNA form, the CDR3 reads TGTGCCAGTAGTATTGGGCGGACCACAGATACGCAGTATTTT. Amino acids: CASSIGRTTDTQYF.

This clone was recorded a few times. This rearrangement joins TRBV18 to TRBJ1-5; no reliable D call. Deletions cut 5 bases from V and 1 base from J, with 12 bases between. The length of the CDR3 is 15 residues. Germline CDR1 is KGHSH and CDR2 is LQKENI. CDR3 sequence (DNA): TGTGCCAGCTCAACGAGGGCAGAAAGCAATCAGCCCCAGCATTTT. Translated, it gives CASSTRAESNQPQHF.

The rearrangement joins TRBV5-1 to TRBJ1-2, with TRBD1 identical over 7 bases. The CDR3 has 16 amino acids. CDR1 and CDR2 from the germline V gene are SGHRS and YFSETQ. V lost 2 bases to trimming and J lost 1 base; unmatched junction nucleotides: 8. The CDR3 nucleotides are TGCGCCAGCAGCTTTACTCGACAGGGACTTAACTATGGCTACACCTTC. Its protein is CASSFTRQGLNYGYTF. The full variable domain, completed using reference TRBV5-1 and TRBJ1-2, is KAGVTQTPRYLIKTRGQQVTLSCSPISGHRSVSWYQQTPGQGLQFLFEYFSETQRNKGNFPGRFSGRQFSNSRSEMNVSTLELGDSALYLCASSFTRQGLNYGYTFGSGTRLTVV.

The V call is TRBV19, the J call TRBJ2-3; TRBD2 matches 14 bases. The V segment lost 8 bases and the J segment 0 bases; nucleotides outside the gene matches: 10. The CDR3 is 18 residues long. Germline V gives CDR1 LNHDA, CDR2 SQIVND (reference sequence). CDR3 residues: CASRRGTSGGTSTDTQYF. The DNA of the CDR3 is TGTGCCAGTCGCAGGGGGACTAGCGGGGGAACTAGCACAGATACGCAGTATTTT. Complete variable domain (other parts from reference TRBV19 and TRBJ2-3): DGGITQSPKYLFRKEGQNVTLSCEQNLNHDAMYWYRQDPGQGLRLIYYSQIVNDFQKGDIAEGYSVSREKKESFPLTVTSAQKNPTAFYLCASRRGTSGGTSTDTQYFGPGTRLTVL.

The chain has TRBV6-2 or TRBV6-3 and TRBJ2-1; D gene ambiguous. The V end lost 2 bases, the J end lost 8 bases, and 7 bases lay between the germline ends. Germline lookup yields CDR1 MNHEY and CDR2 SVGEGT. The CDR3 loop spans 12 amino acids. In DNA form, the CDR3 reads TGTGCCAGCAGTTACGGGGTCTATGAGCAGTTCTTC. It translates to CASSYGVYEQFF.

The chain carries TRBV5-1 and TRBJ1-4, with D tentatively TRBD1 (5 bases). V lost 0 bases and J lost 2, with 5 bases in between. This CDR3 has 14 residues. CDR1 and CDR2 from the germline V gene are SGHRS and YFSETQ. The CDR3: CASSLEGTNEKLFF. The CDR3 DNA is TGCGCCAGCAGCTTGGAGGGGACTAATGAAAAACTGTTTTTT.

This chain joins TRBV4-1 and TRBJ2-4; 14 bases are a match to TRBD2. Germline-derived CDR1 and CDR2 are MGHRA and YSYEKL. The CDR3 runs 19 residues. The trim removed 0 bases at V and 2 bases at J, leaving 6 bases unmatched. CDR3: CASSQEGTSGGRTKNIQYF. Written as DNA, the CDR3 is TGCGCCAGCAGCCAAGAGGGGACTAGCGGGGGAAGGACCAAAAACATTCAGTACTTC.

The CDR3 spells CATSDFRGKNTGELFF. CDR3 in DNA: TGTGCCACCAGTGATTTCAGGGGTAAGAACACCGGGGAGCTGTTTTTT. The chain joins TRBV24-1 to TRBJ2-2, with D tentatively TRBD1 (6 bases). The V end was cut by 1 base, the J end by 1 base, with 9 bases between. This CDR3 spans 16 amino acids. Germline loops: CDR1 KGHDR, CDR2 SFDVKD.

The chain employs TRBV6-1 and TRBJ1-6; D remains unclear. The CDR3 has 15 residues. Deletions cut 6 bases from V and 4 bases from J, with 13 bases between. Germline CDR1 MNHNS, CDR2 SASEGT. CDR3 DNA sequence: TGTGCCAGCAGCCTAGATGGTAGATATAATTCACCCCTCCACTTT. This translates into CASSLDGRYNSPLHF.

This sequence joins TRBV25-1 and TRBJ2-1; D is unresolved. This CDR3 spans 11 amino acids. Trimming stripped 4 bases from V and 8 bases from J, with 6 bases between. Per germline, CDR1 MGHDK and CDR2 SYGVNS. The CDR3 region is CASSGVYEQFF. CDR3 bases: TGTGCCAGCAGTGGAGTTTATGAGCAGTTCTTC. The whole variable domain, filled in from reference TRBV25-1 and TRBJ2-1, reads EADIYQTPRYLVIGTGKKITLECSQTMGHDKMYWYQQDPGMELHLIHYSYGVNSTEKGDLSSESTVSRIRTEHFPLTLESARPSHTSQYLCASSGVYEQFFGPGTRLTVL.

V gene TRBV7-2 combines with J gene TRBJ2-5, with 7 positions matching TRBD1. Trimming cost V 5 bases and J 4 bases; bases outside gene matches: 4. The CDR3 spans 13 residues. Germline V CDR1 and CDR2: SGHTA, FQGNSA. The CDR3 is CASSGQGVETQYF. In nucleotides, the CDR3 is TGTGCCAGCAGCGGTCAGGGGGTAGAGACCCAGTACTTC.

This clone was seen a handful of times. This chain joins TRBV18 and TRBJ2-2; 9 nucleotides match TRBD1. The CDR3 consists of 16 residues. V was pared by 3 bases and J by 1 base, with 3 bases of the junction left unmatched. Germline CDR1 is KGHSH and CDR2 is LQKENI. The CDR3 nucleotides are TGTGCCAGCTCACCGTCGGGACAGGGGAACACCGGGGAGCTGTTTTTT. This translates into CASSPSGQGNTGELFF. Drawing the rest from reference TRBV18 and TRBJ2-2, the complete variable domain is NAGVMQNPRHLVRRRGQEARLRCSPMKGHSHVYWYRQLPEEGLKFMVYLQKENIIDESGMPKERFSAEFPKEGPSILRIQQVVRGDSAAYFCASSPSGQGNTGELFFGEGSRLTVL.

The rearrangement uses TRBV9 and TRBJ1-6; 8 bases align to TRBD1. CDR3 length: 14 amino acids. V was clipped by 4 bases and J by 9 bases; unmatched bases: 6. Germline CDR1 reads SGDLS; CDR2 reads YYNGEE. CDR3 sequence: CASSTGQVTSPLHF. CDR3 in DNA: TGTGCCAGCAGCACGGGACAGGTTACTTCACCCCTCCACTTT.

The chain is built from TRBV14 and TRBJ1-4; D possibly corresponds to TRBD1 (6 bases). V was shortened by 4 bases and J by 7 bases, with 19 bases between the two germline ends. Germline V gene sequence: CDR1 SGHDN, CDR2 FVKESK. CDR3 length: 16 amino acids. The CDR3 bases are TGTGCCAGCAGCCCTATATTTCGGGGGCGGGTTGAAAAACTGTTTTTT. Its translation is CASSPIFRGRVEKLFF.

The chain's CDR3 is CASSARGGSSYNEQFF. The CDR3 DNA is TGTGCCAGCAGCGCCAGGGGCGGTAGCTCCTACAATGAGCAGTTCTTC. The chain links TRBV9 to TRBJ2-1; possible D gene TRBD1, 6 bases. V was clipped by 3 bases and J by 0 bases, with 13 bases between them. The CDR3 loop spans 16 amino acids. Germline V gene lookup returns CDR1 SGDLS and CDR2 YYNGEE.